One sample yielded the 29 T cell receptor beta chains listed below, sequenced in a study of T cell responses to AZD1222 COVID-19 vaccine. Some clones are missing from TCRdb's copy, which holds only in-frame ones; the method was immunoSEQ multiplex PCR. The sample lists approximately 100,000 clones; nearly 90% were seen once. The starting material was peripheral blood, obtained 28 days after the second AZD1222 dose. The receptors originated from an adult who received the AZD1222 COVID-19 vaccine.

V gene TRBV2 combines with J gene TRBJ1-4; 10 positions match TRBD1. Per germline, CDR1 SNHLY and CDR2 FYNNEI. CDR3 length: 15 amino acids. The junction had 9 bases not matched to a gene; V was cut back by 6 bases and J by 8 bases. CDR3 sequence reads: CASSRAWTGGEKLFF. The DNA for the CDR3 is TGTGCCAGCAGCCGGGCCTGGACAGGGGGAGAAAAACTGTTTTTT.

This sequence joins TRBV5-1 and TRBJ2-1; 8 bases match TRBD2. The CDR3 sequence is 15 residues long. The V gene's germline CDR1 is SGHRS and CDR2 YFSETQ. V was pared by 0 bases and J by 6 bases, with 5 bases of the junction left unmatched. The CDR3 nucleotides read TGCGCCAGCAGCTTGGTGGCGGGAGGAGGCAATGAGCAGTTCTTC. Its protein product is CASSLVAGGGNEQFF.

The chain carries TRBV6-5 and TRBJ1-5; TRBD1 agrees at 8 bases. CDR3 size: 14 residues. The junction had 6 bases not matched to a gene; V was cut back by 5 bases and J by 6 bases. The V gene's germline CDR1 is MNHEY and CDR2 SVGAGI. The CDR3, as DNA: TGTGCCAGCAGTAGCCAGGGGGCTGCTCAGCCCCAGCATTTT. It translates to CASSSQGAAQPQHF.

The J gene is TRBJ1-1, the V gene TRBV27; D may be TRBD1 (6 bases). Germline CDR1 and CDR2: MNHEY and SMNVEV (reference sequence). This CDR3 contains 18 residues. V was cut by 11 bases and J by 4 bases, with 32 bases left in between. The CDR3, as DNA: TGTGCCCCTATTCTATCTCCAGGGGTCTACAGGGAAGGCACTGAAGCTTTCTTT. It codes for CAPILSPGVYREGTEAFF.

The CDR3 loop reads CASSSILDSYEQYF. The CDR3 DNA sequence: TGTGCCAGCAGTTCTATACTAGACTCCTACGAGCAGTACTTC. The gene calls are TRBV6-2 or TRBV6-3 and TRBJ2-7, with a weak D call TRBD2 (5 bases). Germline V CDR1 and CDR2: MNHEY, SVGEGT. The V gene lost 4 bases and the J gene lost 0 bases, with 10 bases spanning the gap. CDR3 length equals 14 residues.

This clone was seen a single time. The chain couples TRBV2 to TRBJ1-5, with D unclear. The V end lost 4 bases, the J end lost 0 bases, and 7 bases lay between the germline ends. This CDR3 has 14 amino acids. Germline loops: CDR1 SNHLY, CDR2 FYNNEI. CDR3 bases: TGTGCCAGCAGTGTTGGCGGTAGCAATCAGCCCCAGCATTTT. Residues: CASSVGGSNQPQHF.

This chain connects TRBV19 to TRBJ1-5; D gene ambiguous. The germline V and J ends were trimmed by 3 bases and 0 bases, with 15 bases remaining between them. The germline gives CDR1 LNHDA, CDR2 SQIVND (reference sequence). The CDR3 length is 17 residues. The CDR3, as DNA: TGTGCCAGTAGTATTAGGGAGCATTCCTTTAGCAATCAGCCCCAGCATTTT. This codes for CASSIREHSFSNQPQHF. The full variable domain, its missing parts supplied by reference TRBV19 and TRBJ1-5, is DGGITQSPKYLFRKEGQNVTLSCEQNLNHDAMYWYRQDPGQGLRLIYYSQIVNDFQKGDIAEGYSVSREKKESFPLTVTSAQKNPTAFYLCASSIREHSFSNQPQHFGDGTRLSIL.

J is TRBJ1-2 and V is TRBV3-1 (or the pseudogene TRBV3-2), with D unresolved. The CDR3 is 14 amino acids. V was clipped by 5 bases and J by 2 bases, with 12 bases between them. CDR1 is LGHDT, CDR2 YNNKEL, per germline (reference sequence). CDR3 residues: CASSWRTGNYGYTF. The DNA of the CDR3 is TGTGCCAGCAGCTGGCGGACGGGCAACTATGGCTACACCTTC.

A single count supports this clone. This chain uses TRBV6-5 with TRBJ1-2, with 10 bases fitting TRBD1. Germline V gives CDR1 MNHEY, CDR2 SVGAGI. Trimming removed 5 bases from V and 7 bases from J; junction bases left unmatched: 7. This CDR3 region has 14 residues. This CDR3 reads CASSQIGTGAGYTF. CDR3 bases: TGTGCCAGCAGTCAAATCGGGACAGGGGCTGGCTACACCTTC.

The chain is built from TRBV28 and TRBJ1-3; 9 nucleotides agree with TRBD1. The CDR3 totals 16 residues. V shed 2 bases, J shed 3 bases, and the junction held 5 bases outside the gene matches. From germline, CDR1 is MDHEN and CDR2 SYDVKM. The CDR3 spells CASSLMGTGYGNTIYF. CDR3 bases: TGTGCCAGCAGTTTAATGGGGACAGGGTATGGAAACACCATATATTTT.

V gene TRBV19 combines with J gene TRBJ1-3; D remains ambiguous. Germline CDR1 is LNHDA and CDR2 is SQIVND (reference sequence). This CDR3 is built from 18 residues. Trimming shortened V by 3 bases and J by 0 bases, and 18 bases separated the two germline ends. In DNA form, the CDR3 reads TGTGCCAGTAGTATGGCCCGACCATCGAAAGGCTCTGGAAACACCATATATTTT. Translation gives CASSMARPSKGSGNTIYF. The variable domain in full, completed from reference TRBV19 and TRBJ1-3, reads DGGITQSPKYLFRKEGQNVTLSCEQNLNHDAMYWYRQDPGQGLRLIYYSQIVNDFQKGDIAEGYSVSREKKESFPLTVTSAQKNPTAFYLCASSMARPSKGSGNTIYFGEGSWLTVV.

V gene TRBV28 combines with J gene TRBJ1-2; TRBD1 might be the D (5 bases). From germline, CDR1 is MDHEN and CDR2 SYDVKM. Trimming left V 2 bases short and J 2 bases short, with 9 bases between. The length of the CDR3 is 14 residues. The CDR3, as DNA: TGTGCCAGCAGTTTAGGGACTTCAAACTATGGCTACACCTTC. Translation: CASSLGTSNYGYTF.

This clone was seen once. The CDR3 nucleotides are TGTGCCAGCAGCGTAGTGGACAGGGGTAGAGAGCAGTACTTC. Translation gives CASSVVDRGREQYF. The V gene is TRBV9, the J gene TRBJ2-7; 9 bases agree with TRBD1. Germline values: CDR1 SGDLS, CDR2 YYNGEE. The ends lost 0 bases at V and 7 bases at J; junction bases unmatched: 5. This CDR3 comprises 14 residues.

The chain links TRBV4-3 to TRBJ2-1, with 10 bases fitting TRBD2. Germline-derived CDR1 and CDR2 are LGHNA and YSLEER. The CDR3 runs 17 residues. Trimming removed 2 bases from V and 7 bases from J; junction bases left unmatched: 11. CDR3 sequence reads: CASSQLAGASPGNEQFF. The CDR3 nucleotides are TGCGCCAGCAGCCAACTAGCGGGAGCCTCACCTGGGAATGAGCAGTTCTTC.

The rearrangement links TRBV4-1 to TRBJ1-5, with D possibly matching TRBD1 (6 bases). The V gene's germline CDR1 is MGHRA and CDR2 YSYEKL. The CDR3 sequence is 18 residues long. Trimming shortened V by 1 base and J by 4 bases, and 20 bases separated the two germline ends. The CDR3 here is CASSQGAVRGAKNQPQHF. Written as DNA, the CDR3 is TGCGCCAGCAGCCAAGGGGCCGTTCGGGGGGCGAAGAATCAGCCCCAGCATTTT.

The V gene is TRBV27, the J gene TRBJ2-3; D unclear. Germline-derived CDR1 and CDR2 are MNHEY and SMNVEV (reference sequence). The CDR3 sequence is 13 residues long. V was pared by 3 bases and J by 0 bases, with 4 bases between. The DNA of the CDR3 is TGTGCCAGCAGTTTGCATAGCACAGATACGCAGTATTTT. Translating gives CASSLHSTDTQYF.

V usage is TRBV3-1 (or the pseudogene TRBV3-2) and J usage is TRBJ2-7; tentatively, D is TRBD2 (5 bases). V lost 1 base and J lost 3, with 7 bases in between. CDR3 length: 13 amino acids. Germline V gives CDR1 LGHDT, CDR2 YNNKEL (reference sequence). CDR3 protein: CASSQGGYYEQYF. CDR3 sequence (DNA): TGTGCCAGCAGCCAAGGCGGGTACTACGAGCAGTACTTC.

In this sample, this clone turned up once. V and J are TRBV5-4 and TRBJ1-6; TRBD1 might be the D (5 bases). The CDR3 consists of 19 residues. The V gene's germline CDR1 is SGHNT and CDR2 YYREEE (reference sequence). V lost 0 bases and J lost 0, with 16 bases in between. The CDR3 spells CASSLGGSGPSSYNSPLHF. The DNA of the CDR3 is TGTGCCAGCAGCTTGGGGGGTTCGGGGCCAAGCTCCTATAATTCACCCCTCCACTTT.

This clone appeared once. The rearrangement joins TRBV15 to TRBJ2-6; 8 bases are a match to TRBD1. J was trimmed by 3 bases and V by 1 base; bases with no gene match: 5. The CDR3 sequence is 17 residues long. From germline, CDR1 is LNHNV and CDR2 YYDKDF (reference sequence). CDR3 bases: TGTGCCACCAGCAGAGGGCAGGGGGCTAGTGGGGCCAACGTCCTGACTTTC. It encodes CATSRGQGASGANVLTF.

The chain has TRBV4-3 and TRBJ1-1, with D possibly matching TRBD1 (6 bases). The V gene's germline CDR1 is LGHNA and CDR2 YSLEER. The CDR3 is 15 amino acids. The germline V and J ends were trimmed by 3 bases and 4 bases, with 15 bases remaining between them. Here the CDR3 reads CASSQDGGRGTEAFF. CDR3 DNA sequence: TGCGCCAGCAGCCAGGACGGGGGGCGCGGCACTGAAGCTTTCTTT.

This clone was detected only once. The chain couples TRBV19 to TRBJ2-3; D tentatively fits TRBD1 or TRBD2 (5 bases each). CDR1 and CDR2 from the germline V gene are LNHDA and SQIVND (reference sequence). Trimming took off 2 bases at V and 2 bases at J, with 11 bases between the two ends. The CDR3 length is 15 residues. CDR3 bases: TGTGCCAGTAGTATACCCGGGGCCAACACAGATACGCAGTATTTT. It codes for CASSIPGANTDTQYF. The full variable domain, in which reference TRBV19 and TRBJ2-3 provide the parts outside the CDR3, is DGGITQSPKYLFRKEGQNVTLSCEQNLNHDAMYWYRQDPGQGLRLIYYSQIVNDFQKGDIAEGYSVSREKKESFPLTVTSAQKNPTAFYLCASSIPGANTDTQYFGPGTRLTVL.

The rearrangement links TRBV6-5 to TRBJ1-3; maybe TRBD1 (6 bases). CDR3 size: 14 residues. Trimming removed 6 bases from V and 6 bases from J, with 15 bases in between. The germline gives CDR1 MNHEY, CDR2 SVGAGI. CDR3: CASSQGQEINTIYF. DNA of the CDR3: TGTGCCAGCAGCCAGGGGCAGGAGATAAACACCATATATTTT.

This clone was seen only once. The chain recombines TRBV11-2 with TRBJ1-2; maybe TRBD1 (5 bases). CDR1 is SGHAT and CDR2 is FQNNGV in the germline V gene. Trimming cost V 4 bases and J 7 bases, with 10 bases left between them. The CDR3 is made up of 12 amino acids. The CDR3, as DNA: TGTGCCAGCAGCTATTCAGGGTTTGGCTACACCTTC. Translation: CASSYSGFGYTF.

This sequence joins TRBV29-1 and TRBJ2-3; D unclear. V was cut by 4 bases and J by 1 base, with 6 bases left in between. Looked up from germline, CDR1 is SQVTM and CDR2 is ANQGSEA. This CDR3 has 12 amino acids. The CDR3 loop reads CSVVLGTDTQYF. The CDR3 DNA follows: TGCAGCGTTGTTTTAGGCACAGATACGCAGTATTTT.

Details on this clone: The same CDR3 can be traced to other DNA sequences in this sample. This chain's CDR3 is CASSDRSNTEAFF. The CDR3 DNA reads TGTGCCAGCAGCGATCGTTCGAACACTGAAGCTTTCTTT. The chain combines TRBV9 with TRBJ1-1; D is unclear. CDR3 size: 13 residues. Deletions cut 3 bases from V and 1 base from J, with 7 bases between. Germline-derived CDR1 and CDR2 are SGDLS and YYNGEE.

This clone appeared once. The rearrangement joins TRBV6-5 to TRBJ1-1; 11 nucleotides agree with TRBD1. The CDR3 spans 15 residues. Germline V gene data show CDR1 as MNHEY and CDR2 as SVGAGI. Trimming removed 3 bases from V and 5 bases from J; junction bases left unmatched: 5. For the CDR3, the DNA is TGTGCCAGCAGTTATTCCGGGACAGGGGGGACTGAAGCTTTCTTT. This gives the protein CASSYSGTGGTEAFF.

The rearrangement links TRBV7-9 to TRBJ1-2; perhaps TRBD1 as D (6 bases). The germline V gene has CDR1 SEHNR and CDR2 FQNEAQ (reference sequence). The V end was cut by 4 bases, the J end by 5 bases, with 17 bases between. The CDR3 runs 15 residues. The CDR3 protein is CASSSSEGGDYGYTF. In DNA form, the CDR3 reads TGTGCCAGCAGCTCAAGTGAAGGGGGTGATTATGGCTACACCTTC.

CDR3 sequence reads: CAISEEGVTGLWNEQYF. Written as DNA, the CDR3 is TGTGCCATCAGTGAGGAAGGCGTAACAGGGCTTTGGAACGAGCAGTACTTC. The rearrangement joins TRBV10-3 to TRBJ2-7, with D perhaps matching TRBD1 (6 bases). Trimming pared 2 bases from V and 5 bases from J, leaving 22 bases between. Germline lookup yields CDR1 ENHRY and CDR2 SYGVKD. CDR3 length equals 17 residues.

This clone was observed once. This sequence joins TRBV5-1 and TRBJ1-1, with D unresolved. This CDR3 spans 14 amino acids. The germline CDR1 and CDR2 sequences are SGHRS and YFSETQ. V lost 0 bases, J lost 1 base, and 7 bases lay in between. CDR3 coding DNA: TGCGCCAGCAGCTTGGTGGCGGGGAACACTGAAGCTTTCTTT. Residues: CASSLVAGNTEAFF.